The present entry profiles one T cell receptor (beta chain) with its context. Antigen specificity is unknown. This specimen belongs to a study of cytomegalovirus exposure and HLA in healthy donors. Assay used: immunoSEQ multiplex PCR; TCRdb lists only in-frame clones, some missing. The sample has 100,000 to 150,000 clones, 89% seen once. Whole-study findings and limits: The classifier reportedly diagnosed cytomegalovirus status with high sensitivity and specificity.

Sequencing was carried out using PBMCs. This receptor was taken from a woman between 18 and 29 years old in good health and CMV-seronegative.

The CDR3 is CASSLETSGIGDTQYF. Written as DNA, the CDR3 is TGCGCCAGCAGCTTGGAGACTAGCGGAATTGGAGATACGCAGTATTTT. V is TRBV5-1 and J is TRBJ2-3, with 9 nucleotides matching TRBD2. The germline V gene has CDR1 SGHRS and CDR2 YFSETQ. The CDR3 runs to 16 residues. Trimming at V came to 0 bases and at J to 5 bases, leaving 7 bases not matched to a gene.